A selection of T cell receptor beta chains follows, all from one sample in a study of blood T cell repertoires in COVID-19. The table came from immunoSEQ multiplex PCR; TCRdb's copy has only in-frame clones and leaves some out. Among just over 95,000 clones listed, around 87% were seen once. Sequenced input: peripheral blood. The receptors derive from a human donor in a cohort sampled during active COVID-19. Both conserved end residues are part of each CDR3. Each record gives: J gene, clone size, V gene, D gene, CDR3 protein, CDR3 DNA. D genes are given only for firm matches. Clone size is given for some rows only: seen once, a few or many times, or a class if the clone is expanded.

j_gene: TRBJ1-5; abundance: once; v_gene: TRBV28; d_gene: NA; CDR3aa: CASGGGGFGNQPQHF; CDR3nt: TGTGCCAGCGGGGGAGGGGGTTTCGGCAATCAGCCCCAGCATTTT
j_gene: TRBJ1-1; abundance: NA; v_gene: TRBV28; d_gene: NA; CDR3aa: CASSSGVVTEAFF; CDR3nt: TGTGCCAGCAGTTCGGGGGTAGTCACTGAAGCTTTCTTT
j_gene: TRBJ1-2; abundance: few; v_gene: TRBV5-5; d_gene: TRBD1; CDR3aa: CASSLRRGLGYTF; CDR3nt: TGTGCCAGCAGCTTGCGCAGGGGGCTTGGCTACACCTTC
j_gene: TRBJ2-2; abundance: NA; v_gene: TRBV5-1; d_gene: NA; CDR3aa: CASSKRSLSGTNTGELFF; CDR3nt: TGCGCCAGCAGCAAACGCTCACTTAGCGGCACAAACACCGGGGAGCTGTTTTTT
j_gene: TRBJ1-4; abundance: NA; v_gene: TRBV25-1; d_gene: NA; CDR3aa: CASSGRTALNEKLFF; CDR3nt: TGTGCCAGCAGTGGTAGGACAGCACTTAATGAAAAACTGTTTTTT
j_gene: TRBJ1-1; abundance: NA; v_gene: TRBV5-4; d_gene: NA; CDR3aa: CASSLARGLKNTEAFF; CDR3nt: TGTGCCAGCAGCTTGGCTCGGGGGTTAAAGAACACTGAAGCTTTCTTT
j_gene: TRBJ1-2; abundance: NA; v_gene: TRBV5-5; d_gene: NA; CDR3aa: CASSTRTAENYGYTF; CDR3nt: TGTGCCAGCAGCACCCGGACAGCGGAAAACTATGGCTACACCTTC
j_gene: TRBJ1-6; abundance: NA; v_gene: TRBV28; d_gene: NA; CDR3aa: CASSLYPTAYNSPLHF; CDR3nt: TGTGCCAGCAGTTTATACCCGACAGCTTATAATTCACCCCTCCACTTT
j_gene: TRBJ2-3; abundance: NA; v_gene: TRBV5-4; d_gene: TRBD2; CDR3aa: CASSLGGLGADTQYF; CDR3nt: TGTGCCAGCAGCTTGGGAGGACTAGGAGCAGATACGCAGTATTTT
j_gene: TRBJ1-1; abundance: NA; v_gene: TRBV21-1; d_gene: NA; CDR3aa: CASSSRGVNTEAFF; CDR3nt: TGTGCCAGCAGCTCTCGGGGAGTGAACACTGAAGCTTTCTTT
j_gene: TRBJ2-7; abundance: once; v_gene: TRBV7-3; d_gene: TRBD2; CDR3aa: CASSPGLVSYEQYF; CDR3nt: TGTGCCAGCAGCCCCGGACTAGTAAGCTACGAGCAGTACTTC
j_gene: TRBJ1-1; abundance: NA; v_gene: TRBV28; d_gene: NA; CDR3aa: CASSLDAGTKAFF; CDR3nt: TGTGCCAGCAGTCTGGACGCCGGGACTAAAGCTTTCTTT
j_gene: TRBJ1-2; abundance: NA; v_gene: TRBV5-6; d_gene: NA; CDR3aa: CASSFQGNGYTF; CDR3nt: TGTGCCAGCAGCTTCCAGGGGAATGGCTACACCTTC
j_gene: TRBJ2-7; abundance: NA; v_gene: TRBV2; d_gene: TRBD1; CDR3aa: CASSGGVTGAISYEQYF; CDR3nt: TGTGCCAGCTCAGGGGGAGTAACAGGGGCCATCTCCTACGAGCAGTACTTC
j_gene: TRBJ2-3; abundance: NA; v_gene: TRBV11-2; d_gene: TRBD1; CDR3aa: CASSLGLTGTDTQYF; CDR3nt: TGTGCCAGCAGCTTGGGGTTGACAGGGACAGATACGCAGTATTTT
j_gene: TRBJ1-3; abundance: NA; v_gene: TRBV19; d_gene: NA; CDR3aa: CASSNSPTGISGNTIYF; CDR3nt: TGTGCCAGTAGTAACTCCCCAACAGGGATCTCTGGAAACACCATATATTTT
j_gene: TRBJ1-4; abundance: NA; v_gene: TRBV6-2/TRBV6-3; d_gene: TRBD1; CDR3aa: CASSLRQGNEKLFF; CDR3nt: TGTGCCAGCAGCCTCCGACAGGGGAATGAAAAACTGTTTTTT
j_gene: TRBJ1-5; abundance: NA; v_gene: TRBV6-2/TRBV6-3; d_gene: TRBD1; CDR3aa: CASSYRQGAYQPQHF; CDR3nt: TGTGCCAGCAGTTACCGACAGGGGGCATATCAGCCCCAGCATTTT
j_gene: TRBJ2-7; abundance: few; v_gene: TRBV6-2/TRBV6-3; d_gene: NA; CDR3aa: CASSARRSEYEQYF; CDR3nt: TGTGCCAGCAGTGCCCGGCGGTCGGAATACGAGCAGTACTTC
j_gene: TRBJ2-5; abundance: NA; v_gene: TRBV18; d_gene: NA; CDR3aa: CASSPRQSQETQYF; CDR3nt: TGTGCCAGCTCACCACGACAGAGCCAAGAGACCCAGTACTTC
j_gene: TRBJ1-1; abundance: few; v_gene: TRBV2; d_gene: NA; CDR3aa: CASSDRNTEAFF; CDR3nt: TGTGCCAGCAGTGACAGGAACACTGAAGCTTTCTTT
j_gene: TRBJ2-7; abundance: NA; v_gene: TRBV4-1; d_gene: TRBD1; CDR3aa: CASSQTTIQGGYEQYF; CDR3nt: TGCGCCAGCAGCCAGACCACCATACAGGGGGGCTACGAGCAGTACTTC
j_gene: TRBJ2-2; abundance: NA; v_gene: TRBV27; d_gene: NA; CDR3aa: CASKRVQNTGELFF; CDR3nt: TGTGCCAGCAAGAGGGTACAAAACACCGGGGAGCTGTTTTTT
j_gene: TRBJ1-4; abundance: NA; v_gene: TRBV29-1; d_gene: TRBD1; CDR3aa: CSVETGPNEKLFF; CDR3nt: TGCAGCGTGGAGACAGGGCCTAATGAAAAACTGTTTTTT
j_gene: TRBJ2-1; abundance: NA; v_gene: TRBV10-3; d_gene: TRBD2; CDR3aa: CAISESGAGRGRSYNEQFF; CDR3nt: TGTGCCATCAGTGAGTCAGGAGCGGGGCGGGGACGCTCCTACAATGAGCAGTTCTTC
j_gene: TRBJ1-1; abundance: NA; v_gene: TRBV30; d_gene: NA; CDR3aa: CAWSPGRTEAFF; CDR3nt: TGTGCCTGGAGTCCAGGGCGCACTGAAGCTTTCTTT
j_gene: TRBJ2-7; abundance: NA; v_gene: TRBV13; d_gene: NA; CDR3aa: CASSLGRGSAYEQYF; CDR3nt: TGTGCCAGCAGCTTAGGCCGCGGTAGCGCCTACGAGCAGTACTTC
j_gene: TRBJ1-2; abundance: NA; v_gene: TRBV18; d_gene: NA; CDR3aa: CASSPVEGPNGYTF; CDR3nt: TGTGCCAGCTCACCAGTGGAGGGTCCCAATGGCTACACCTTC
j_gene: TRBJ2-7; abundance: NA; v_gene: TRBV12-3/TRBV12-4; d_gene: TRBD1; CDR3aa: CASSWDRDYEQYF; CDR3nt: TGTGCCAGCAGTTGGGACAGAGACTACGAGCAGTACTTC
j_gene: TRBJ2-7; abundance: NA; v_gene: TRBV7-2; d_gene: TRBD2; CDR3aa: CASSPGTSGREEQYF; CDR3nt: TGTGCCAGCAGCCCAGGGACTAGCGGGAGGGAGGAGCAGTACTTC
j_gene: TRBJ1-1; abundance: NA; v_gene: TRBV5-4; d_gene: TRBD1; CDR3aa: CASSLARTGKNTEAFF; CDR3nt: TGTGCCAGCAGCTTGGCGCGGACAGGAAAGAACACTGAAGCTTTCTTT
j_gene: TRBJ1-2; abundance: NA; v_gene: TRBV5-1; d_gene: NA; CDR3aa: CASSADSHSIYGYTF; CDR3nt: TGCGCCAGCAGCGCGGACAGCCATTCGATCTATGGCTACACCTTC
j_gene: TRBJ2-5; abundance: NA; v_gene: TRBV7-8; d_gene: TRBD2; CDR3aa: CASKAGGLSQETQYF; CDR3nt: TGTGCCAGCAAAGCGGGAGGTTTGTCCCAAGAGACCCAGTACTTC
j_gene: TRBJ2-7; abundance: NA; v_gene: TRBV7-2; d_gene: TRBD2; CDR3aa: CASSLQGLAGHEQYF; CDR3nt: TGTGCCAGCAGCTTACAGGGACTAGCGGGACACGAGCAGTACTTC
j_gene: TRBJ1-2; abundance: NA; v_gene: TRBV25-1; d_gene: NA; CDR3aa: CASRASGGYTF; CDR3nt: TGTGCCAGCAGGGCCTCAGGGGGCTACACCTTC
j_gene: TRBJ2-1; abundance: NA; v_gene: TRBV19; d_gene: NA; CDR3aa: CASSIGAGANEQFF; CDR3nt: TGTGCCAGTAGTATAGGGGCAGGGGCCAATGAGCAGTTCTTC
j_gene: TRBJ1-2; abundance: NA; v_gene: TRBV28; d_gene: TRBD1; CDR3aa: CASRGADRSLHGYTF; CDR3nt: TGTGCCAGCAGGGGGGCGGACAGGAGTCTTCATGGCTACACCTTC
j_gene: TRBJ2-1; abundance: once; v_gene: TRBV3-1/TRBV3-2; d_gene: TRBD1; CDR3aa: CASSQVDRYNEQFF; CDR3nt: TGTGCCAGCAGCCAAGTGGACAGGTACAATGAGCAGTTCTTC
j_gene: TRBJ1-6; abundance: NA; v_gene: TRBV2; d_gene: TRBD1; CDR3aa: CASSRRTGVNSPLHF; CDR3nt: TGTGCCAGCAGCCGGAGGACAGGGGTGAATTCACCCCTCCACTTT
j_gene: TRBJ2-1; abundance: once; v_gene: TRBV25-1; d_gene: TRBD2; CDR3aa: CASNTGSGVSYNEQFF; CDR3nt: TGTGCCAGCAATACGGGTAGCGGGGTATCCTACAATGAGCAGTTCTTC
j_gene: TRBJ1-6; abundance: NA; v_gene: TRBV7-8; d_gene: NA; CDR3aa: CASSLVVENSPLHF; CDR3nt: TGTGCCAGCAGCTTAGTCGTCGAGAATTCACCCCTCCACTTT
j_gene: TRBJ2-3; abundance: NA; v_gene: TRBV7-8; d_gene: TRBD2; CDR3aa: CASSFQTSGSTDTQYF; CDR3nt: TGTGCCAGCAGCTTCCAGACTAGCGGGAGCACAGATACGCAGTATTTT